The clone carrying this T cell receptor beta chain was observed once. Antigen unknown. The protocol was immunoSEQ multiplex PCR, while the TCRdb copy is restricted to in-frame clones and leaves out a portion. The sample lists tens of thousands of clones; around 82% were seen once. The sample comes from a study of T cell responses to AZD1222 COVID-19 vaccine. Overall study results and limits: Baseline seropositivity occurred in only a handful of AZD1222 recipients. Donors skewed white British and female; clonal diversity was possibly underestimated. Targets within unmutated variant regions were reportedly found for nearly half of spike-specific TCRs.

The germline gives CDR1 SGHDN, CDR2 FVKESK. Trimming left V 1 base short and J 0 bases short, with 12 bases between. The CDR3 has 16 residues. The TCR originated in an adult in good health. The specimen was peripheral blood, collected on day 0 of AZD1222 vaccination. V usage is TRBV14 and J usage is TRBJ1-1; tentative D call: TRBD1 (5 bases). CDR3 in amino acids: CASSQGKGNMNTEAFF. The CDR3 coding sequence is TGTGCCAGCAGCCAAGGAAAGGGGAACATGAACACTGAAGCTTTCTTT.